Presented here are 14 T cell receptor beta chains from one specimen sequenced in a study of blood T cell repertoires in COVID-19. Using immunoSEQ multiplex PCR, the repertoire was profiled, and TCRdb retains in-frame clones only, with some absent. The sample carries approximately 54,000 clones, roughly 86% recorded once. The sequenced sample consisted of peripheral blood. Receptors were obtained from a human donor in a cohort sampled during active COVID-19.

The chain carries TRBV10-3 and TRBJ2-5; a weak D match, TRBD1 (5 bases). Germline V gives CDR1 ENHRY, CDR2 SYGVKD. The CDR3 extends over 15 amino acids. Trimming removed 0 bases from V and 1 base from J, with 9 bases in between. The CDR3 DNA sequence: TGTGCCATCAGTGAGTCGCAGGGCATCCAAGAGACCCAGTACTTC. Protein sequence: CAISESQGIQETQYF.

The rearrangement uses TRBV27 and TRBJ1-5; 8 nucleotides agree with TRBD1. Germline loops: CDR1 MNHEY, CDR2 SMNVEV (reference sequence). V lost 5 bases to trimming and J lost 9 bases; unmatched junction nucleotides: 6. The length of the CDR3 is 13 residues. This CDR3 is CASSTGGYLPQHF. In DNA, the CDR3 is TGTGCCAGCAGTACAGGGGGTTATCTGCCCCAGCATTTT.

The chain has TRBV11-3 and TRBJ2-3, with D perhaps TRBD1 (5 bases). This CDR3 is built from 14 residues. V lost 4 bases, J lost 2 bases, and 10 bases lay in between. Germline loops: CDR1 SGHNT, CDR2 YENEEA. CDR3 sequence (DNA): TGTGCCAGCAGCTCCACAGGTTACACAGATACGCAGTATTTT. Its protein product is CASSSTGYTDTQYF.

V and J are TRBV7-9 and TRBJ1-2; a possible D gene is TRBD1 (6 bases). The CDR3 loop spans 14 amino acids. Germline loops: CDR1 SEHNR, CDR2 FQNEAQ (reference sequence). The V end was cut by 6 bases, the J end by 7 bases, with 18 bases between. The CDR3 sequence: CASSPDSSGSGYTF. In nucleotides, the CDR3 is TGTGCCAGCAGTCCGGACAGTTCAGGAAGTGGCTACACCTTC.

DNA of the CDR3: TGTGCCAGCAGTGCCTGGACAGGGTGGGGTGAAAAACTGTTTTTT. Translated, it gives CASSAWTGWGEKLFF. The chain uses TRBV2 and TRBJ1-4; 8 positions match TRBD1. J lost 7 bases, V lost 4 bases, and 8 bases had no gene match. Germline V gives CDR1 SNHLY, CDR2 FYNNEI. The CDR3 contains 15 residues.

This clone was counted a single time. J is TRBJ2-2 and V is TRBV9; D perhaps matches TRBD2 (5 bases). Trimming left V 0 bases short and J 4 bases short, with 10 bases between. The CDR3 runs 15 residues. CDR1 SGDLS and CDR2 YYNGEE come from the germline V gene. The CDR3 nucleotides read TGTGCCAGCAGCGTAGGCACCGAGGGCACCGGGGAGCTGTTTTTT. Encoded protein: CASSVGTEGTGELFF.

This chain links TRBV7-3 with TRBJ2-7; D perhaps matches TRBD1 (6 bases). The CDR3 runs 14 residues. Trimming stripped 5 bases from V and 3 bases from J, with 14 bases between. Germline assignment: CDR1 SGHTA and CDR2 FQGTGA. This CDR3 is CASSPQQGNYEQYF. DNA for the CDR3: TGTGCCAGCAGCCCGCAACAGGGAAACTACGAGCAGTACTTC. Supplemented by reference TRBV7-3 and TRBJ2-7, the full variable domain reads GAGVSQTPSNKVTEKGKYVELRCDPISGHTALYWYRQSLGQGPEFLIYFQGTGAADDSGLPNDRFFAVRPEGSVSTLKIQRTERGDSAVYLCASSPQQGNYEQYFGPGTRLTVT.

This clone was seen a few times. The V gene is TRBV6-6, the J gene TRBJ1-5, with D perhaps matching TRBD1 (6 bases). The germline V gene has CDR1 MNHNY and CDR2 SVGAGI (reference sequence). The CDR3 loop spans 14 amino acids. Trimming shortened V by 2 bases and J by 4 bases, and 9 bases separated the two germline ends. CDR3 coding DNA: TGTGCCAGCAGTTACGAACAGGGAAATCAGCCCCAGCATTTT. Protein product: CASSYEQGNQPQHF.

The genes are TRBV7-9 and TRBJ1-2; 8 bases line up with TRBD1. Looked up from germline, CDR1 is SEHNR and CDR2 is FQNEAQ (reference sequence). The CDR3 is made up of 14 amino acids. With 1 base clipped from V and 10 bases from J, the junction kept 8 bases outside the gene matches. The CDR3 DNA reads TGTGCCAGCAGCTTAGAGGCAGGGGGCAAGGACTACACCTTC. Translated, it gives CASSLEAGGKDYTF.

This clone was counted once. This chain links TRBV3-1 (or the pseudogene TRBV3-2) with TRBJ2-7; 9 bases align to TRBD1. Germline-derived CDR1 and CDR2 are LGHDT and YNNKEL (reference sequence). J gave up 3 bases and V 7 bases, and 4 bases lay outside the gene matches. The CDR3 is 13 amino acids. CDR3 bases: TGTGCCAGCAAGTTGGGACAGGGCTACGAGCAGTACTTC. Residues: CASKLGQGYEQYF.

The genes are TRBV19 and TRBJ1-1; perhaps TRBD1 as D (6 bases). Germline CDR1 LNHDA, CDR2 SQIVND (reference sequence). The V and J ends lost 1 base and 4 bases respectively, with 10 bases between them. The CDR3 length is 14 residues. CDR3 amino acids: CASSIAGAGTEAFF. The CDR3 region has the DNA TGTGCCAGTAGTATAGCAGGGGCTGGCACTGAAGCTTTCTTT.

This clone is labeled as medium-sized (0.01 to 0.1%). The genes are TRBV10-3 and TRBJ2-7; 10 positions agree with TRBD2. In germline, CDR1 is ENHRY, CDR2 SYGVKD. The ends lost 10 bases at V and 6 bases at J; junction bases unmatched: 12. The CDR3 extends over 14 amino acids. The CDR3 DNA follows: TGTGCCACCCAGGATTCTAGCGGGAGCCCCGAGCAGTACTTC. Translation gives CATQDSSGSPEQYF.

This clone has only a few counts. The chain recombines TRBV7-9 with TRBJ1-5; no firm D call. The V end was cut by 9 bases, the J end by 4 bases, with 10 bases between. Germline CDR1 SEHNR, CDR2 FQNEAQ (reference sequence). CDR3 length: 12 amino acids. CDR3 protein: CASSQDNQPQHF. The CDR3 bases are TGTGCCAGTTCCCAGGATAATCAGCCCCAGCATTTT.

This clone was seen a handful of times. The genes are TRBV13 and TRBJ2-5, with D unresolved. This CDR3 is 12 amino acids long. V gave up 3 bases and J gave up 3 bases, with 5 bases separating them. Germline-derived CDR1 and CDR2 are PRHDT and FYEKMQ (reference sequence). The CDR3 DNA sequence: TGTGCCAGCAGCTTTTTAAAAGAGACCCAGTACTTC. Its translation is CASSFLKETQYF.